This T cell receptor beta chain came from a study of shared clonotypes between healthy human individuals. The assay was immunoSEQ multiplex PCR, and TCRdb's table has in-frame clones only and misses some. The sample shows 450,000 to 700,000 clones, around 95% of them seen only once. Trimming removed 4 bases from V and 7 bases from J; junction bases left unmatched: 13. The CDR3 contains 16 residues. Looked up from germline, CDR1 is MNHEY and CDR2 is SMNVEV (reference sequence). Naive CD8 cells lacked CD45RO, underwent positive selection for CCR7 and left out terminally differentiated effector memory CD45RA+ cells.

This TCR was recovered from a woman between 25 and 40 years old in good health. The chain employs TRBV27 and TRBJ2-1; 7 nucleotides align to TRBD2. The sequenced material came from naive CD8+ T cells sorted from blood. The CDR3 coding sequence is TGTGCCAGCAGTTCCAATGGAGGGAGGGCCAGGAATGAGCAGTTCTTC. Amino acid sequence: CASSSNGGRARNEQFF.